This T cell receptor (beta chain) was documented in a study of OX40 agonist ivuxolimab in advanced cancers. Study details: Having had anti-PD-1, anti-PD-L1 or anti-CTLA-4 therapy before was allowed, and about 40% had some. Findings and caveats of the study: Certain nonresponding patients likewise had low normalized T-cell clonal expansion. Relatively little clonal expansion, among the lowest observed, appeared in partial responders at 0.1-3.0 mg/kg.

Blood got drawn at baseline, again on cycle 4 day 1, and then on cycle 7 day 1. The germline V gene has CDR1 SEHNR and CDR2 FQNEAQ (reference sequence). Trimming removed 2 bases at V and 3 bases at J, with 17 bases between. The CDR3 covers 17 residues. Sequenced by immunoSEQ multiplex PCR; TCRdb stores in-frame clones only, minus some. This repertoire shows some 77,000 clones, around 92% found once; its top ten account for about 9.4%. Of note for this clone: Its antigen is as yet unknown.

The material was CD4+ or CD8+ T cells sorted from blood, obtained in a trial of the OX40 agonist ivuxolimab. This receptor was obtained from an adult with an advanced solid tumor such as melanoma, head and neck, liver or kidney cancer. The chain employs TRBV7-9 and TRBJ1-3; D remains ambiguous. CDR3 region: CASSLWAFEPDGNTIYF. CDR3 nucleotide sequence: TGTGCCAGCAGCTTATGGGCTTTTGAGCCCGATGGAAACACCATATATTTT.